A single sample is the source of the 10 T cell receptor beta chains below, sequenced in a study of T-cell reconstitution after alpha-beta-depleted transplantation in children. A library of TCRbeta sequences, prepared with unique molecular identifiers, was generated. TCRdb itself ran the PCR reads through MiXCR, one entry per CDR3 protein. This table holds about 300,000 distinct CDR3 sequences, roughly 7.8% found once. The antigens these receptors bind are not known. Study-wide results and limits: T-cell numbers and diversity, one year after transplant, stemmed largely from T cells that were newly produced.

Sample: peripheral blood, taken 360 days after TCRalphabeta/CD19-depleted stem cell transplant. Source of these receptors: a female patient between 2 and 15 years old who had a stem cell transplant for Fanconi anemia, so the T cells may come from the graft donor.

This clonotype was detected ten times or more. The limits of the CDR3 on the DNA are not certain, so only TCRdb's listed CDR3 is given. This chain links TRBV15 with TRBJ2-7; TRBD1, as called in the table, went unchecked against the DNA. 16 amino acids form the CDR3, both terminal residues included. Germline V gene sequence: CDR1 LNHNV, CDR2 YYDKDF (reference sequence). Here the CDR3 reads CATSRDHVGLGTYEYF.

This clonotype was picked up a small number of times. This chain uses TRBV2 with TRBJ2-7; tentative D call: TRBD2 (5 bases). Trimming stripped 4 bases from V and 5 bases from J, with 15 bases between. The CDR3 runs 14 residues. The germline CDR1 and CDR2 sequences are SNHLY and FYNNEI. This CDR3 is CASSADLAPHEQYF. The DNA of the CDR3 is TGTGCCAGCAGTGCGGACTTAGCTCCCCACGAGCAGTACTTC.

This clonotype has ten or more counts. The CDR3 is CSARQGVTYGYTF. CDR3 nucleotides: TGCAGTGCCCGACAGGGAGTAACCTATGGCTACACCTTC. The V gene is TRBV20-1, the J gene TRBJ1-2; 7 bases fit TRBD1. With V trimmed by 6 bases and J by 4 bases, 8 bases remained unmatched. The CDR3 runs 13 residues. CDR1 is DFQATT, CDR2 SNEGSKA, per germline (reference sequence).

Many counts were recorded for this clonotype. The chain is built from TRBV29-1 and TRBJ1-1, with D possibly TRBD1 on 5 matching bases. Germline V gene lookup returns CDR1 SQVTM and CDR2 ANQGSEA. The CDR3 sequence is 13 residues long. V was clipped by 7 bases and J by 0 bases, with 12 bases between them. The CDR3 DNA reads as TGCAGCGCTGGGGGGGATATGAACACTGAAGCTTTCTTT. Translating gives CSAGGDMNTEAFF.

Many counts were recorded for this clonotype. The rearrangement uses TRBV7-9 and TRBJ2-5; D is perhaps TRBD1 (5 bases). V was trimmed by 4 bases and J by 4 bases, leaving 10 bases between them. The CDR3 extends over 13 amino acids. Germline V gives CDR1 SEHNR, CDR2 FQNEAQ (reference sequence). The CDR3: CASSSSGAETQYF. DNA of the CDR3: TGTGCCAGCAGCTCAAGTGGGGCAGAGACCCAGTACTTC.

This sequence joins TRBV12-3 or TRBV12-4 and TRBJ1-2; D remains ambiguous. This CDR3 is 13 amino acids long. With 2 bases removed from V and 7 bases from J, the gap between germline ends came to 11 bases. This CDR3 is CASSLLGLFGYTF. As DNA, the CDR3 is TGTGCCAGCAGTTTACTCGGGCTTTTTGGCTACACCTTC.

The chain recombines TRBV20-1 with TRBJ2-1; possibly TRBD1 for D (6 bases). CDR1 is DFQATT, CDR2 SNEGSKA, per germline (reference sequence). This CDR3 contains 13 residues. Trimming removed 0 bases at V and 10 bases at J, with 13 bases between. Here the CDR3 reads CSARDGGGWEQFF. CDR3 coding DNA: TGCAGTGCTAGAGATGGTGGGGGCTGGGAGCAGTTCTTC.

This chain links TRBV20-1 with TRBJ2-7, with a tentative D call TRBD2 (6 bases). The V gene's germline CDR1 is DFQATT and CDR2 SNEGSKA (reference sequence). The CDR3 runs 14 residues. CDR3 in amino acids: CTQAGPASLYEQYF. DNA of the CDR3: TGCACTCAAGCGGGTCCAGCTTCTTTATACGAGCAGTACTTC.

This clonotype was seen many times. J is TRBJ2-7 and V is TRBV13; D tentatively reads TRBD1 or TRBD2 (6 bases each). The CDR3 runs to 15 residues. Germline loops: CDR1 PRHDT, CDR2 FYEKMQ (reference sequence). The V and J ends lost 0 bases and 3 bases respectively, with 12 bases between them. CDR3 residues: CASSLGLGGYYEQYF. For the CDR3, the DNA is TGTGCCAGCAGCTTAGGCTTAGGGGGGTACTACGAGCAGTACTTC.

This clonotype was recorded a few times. For the CDR3, the DNA is TGTGCCAGCAGCTTGGCCCTCCCCGCCAGGACAGGGTCCACTGAAGCTTTCTTT. This gives the protein CASSLALPARTGSTEAFF. This rearrangement joins TRBV5-5 to TRBJ1-1, with TRBD1 identical over 8 bases. Looked up from germline, CDR1 is SGHKS and CDR2 is YYEKEE (reference sequence). J lost 4 bases, V lost 0 bases, and 14 bases had no gene match. The length of the CDR3 is 18 residues.